A single sample is the source of the 24 T cell receptor beta chains below, sequenced in a study of blood T cell repertoires in COVID-19. Using immunoSEQ multiplex PCR, the repertoire was profiled, and TCRdb retains in-frame clones only, with some absent. The repertoire holds under 120,000 clones, under 80% seen once, with approximately 22% in the top ten. Sequenced input: peripheral blood. Every receptor here comes from a man aged 70 or older with active or convalescent COVID-19.

J is TRBJ1-2 and V is TRBV2; D may be TRBD1 (5 bases). The CDR3 is made up of 13 amino acids. The V gene's germline CDR1 is SNHLY and CDR2 FYNNEI. Trimming pared 3 bases from V and 4 bases from J, leaving 9 bases between. The CDR3 here is CASSEQGGYGYTF. DNA for the CDR3: TGTGCCAGCAGTGAGCAGGGCGGCTATGGCTACACCTTC.

The J gene is TRBJ2-3, the V gene TRBV6-1; TRBD1 is a possible D gene (5 bases). This CDR3 is 16 amino acids long. The V end was cut by 2 bases, the J end by 0 bases, with 12 bases between. CDR1 is MNHNS, CDR2 SASEGT, per germline. The CDR3 here is CASSERPHRSTDTQYF. The CDR3 DNA follows: TGTGCCAGCAGTGAACGCCCCCACAGGAGCACAGATACGCAGTATTTT.

This clone was found once. The V call is TRBV11-3, the J call TRBJ1-5; D is ambiguous. V dropped 3 bases and J dropped 7 bases, with 19 bases sitting between them. This CDR3 comprises 16 residues. Germline CDR1 SGHNT, CDR2 YENEEA. The CDR3 spells CASSFSLDGRHQPQHF. In DNA, the CDR3 is TGTGCCAGCAGCTTTAGCTTGGACGGGAGACACCAGCCCCAGCATTTT.

J is TRBJ2-5 and V is TRBV28, with 8 bases matching TRBD2. This CDR3 has 16 amino acids. Germline trimming cut 2 bases from V and 4 bases from J; bases unmatched to any gene: 9. CDR1 and CDR2 from the germline V gene are MDHEN and SYDVKM. As DNA, the CDR3 is TGTGCCAGCAGTTTAGGTCGCGGGAGGAAAGGAGAGACCCAGTACTTC. Protein sequence: CASSLGRGRKGETQYF.

V is TRBV5-6 and J is TRBJ1-1; D is unresolved. V lost 0 bases and J lost 0, with 9 bases in between. The CDR3 length is 15 residues. CDR1 and CDR2 from the germline V gene are SGHDT and YYEEEE. In DNA form, the CDR3 reads TGTGCCAGCAGCTTGGTGGAGTCGCTGAACACTGAAGCTTTCTTT. Its translation: CASSLVESLNTEAFF.

V usage is TRBV24-1 and J usage is TRBJ2-5; 7 bases map to TRBD1. The trim removed 4 bases at V and 5 bases at J, leaving 9 bases unmatched. Germline CDR1 KGHDR, CDR2 SFDVKD. This CDR3 spans 15 amino acids. The DNA of the CDR3 is TGTGCCACCAGTGACCCTACAGGGGTGGGGGAGACCCAGTACTTC. As protein: CATSDPTGVGETQYF.

The V and J genes are TRBV28 and TRBJ1-6; D is ambiguous. V was trimmed by 4 bases and J by 7 bases, leaving 5 bases between them. The CDR3 loop spans 12 amino acids. The germline gives CDR1 MDHEN, CDR2 SYDVKM. The CDR3 is CASSSVNSPLHF. The CDR3, as DNA: TGTGCCAGCAGTTCAGTGAATTCACCCCTCCACTTT.

This clone was seen at least ten times. The CDR3 DNA follows: TGTGCCAGCAGCCAGCAAGCTCGGGGAAACACCATATATTTT. This gives the protein CASSQQARGNTIYF. V gene TRBV14 combines with J gene TRBJ1-3; no firm D call. The CDR3 runs 14 residues. The germline V gene has CDR1 SGHDN and CDR2 FVKESK. V was clipped by 3 bases and J by 4 bases, with 10 bases between them. Based on the CDR3 plus reference TRBV14 and TRBJ1-3, the full variable domain is EAGVTQFPSHSVIEKGQTVTLRCDPISGHDNLYWYRRVMGKEIKFLLHFVKESKQDESGMPNNRFLAERTGGTYSTLKVQPAELEDSGVYFCASSQQARGNTIYFGEGSWLTVV.

This clone has only a few counts. The rearrangement links TRBV5-1 to TRBJ1-2; 9 positions agree with TRBD1. V dropped 3 bases and J dropped 3; count of bases not matched to a gene: 15. The CDR3 has 18 residues. Germline CDR1 reads SGHRS; CDR2 reads YFSETQ. This chain's CDR3 is CASSSVPGQGRTDYGYTF. In DNA, the CDR3 is TGCGCCAGCAGCTCCGTCCCGGGACAGGGTCGGACGGACTATGGCTACACCTTC.

The CDR3 loop is CASREDREGYTF. CDR3 nucleotide sequence: TGTGCCAGCAGAGAGGACAGGGAGGGCTACACCTTC. The chain employs TRBV28 and TRBJ1-2; TRBD1 matches at 8 bases. V trimming: 6 bases; J trimming: 8 bases; junction bases outside the gene matches: 5. Germline CDR1 reads MDHEN; CDR2 reads SYDVKM. The CDR3 runs 12 residues.

In its sample, this clone was seen a few times. The chain couples TRBV6-5 to TRBJ2-1; 7 bases line up with TRBD2. V trimming: 2 bases; J trimming: 6 bases; junction bases outside the gene matches: 4. The CDR3 has 14 residues. The germline CDR1 and CDR2 sequences are MNHEY and SVGAGI. The CDR3 sequence is CASSYKPGGNEQFF. CDR3 in DNA: TGTGCCAGCAGTTACAAACCGGGGGGCAATGAGCAGTTCTTC.

The chain joins TRBV5-1 to TRBJ2-5, with 10 positions matching TRBD1. V was pared by 0 bases and J by 4 bases, with 6 bases of the junction left unmatched. Germline assignment: CDR1 SGHRS and CDR2 YFSETQ. This CDR3 has 16 amino acids. CDR3 protein: CASSLAGDRGRETQYF. CDR3 nucleotides: TGCGCCAGCAGCTTGGCCGGGGACAGGGGCAGAGAGACCCAGTACTTC.

The chain couples TRBV7-2 to TRBJ2-3; maybe TRBD2 (6 bases). Germline CDR1 reads SGHTA; CDR2 reads FQGNSA. This CDR3 is 14 amino acids long. V shed 3 bases and J shed 4 bases, with 11 bases lying between them. The CDR3 protein is CASSLRGAADTQYF. The CDR3, as DNA: TGTGCCAGCAGCTTGCGGGGCGCGGCAGATACGCAGTATTTT.

The rearrangement joins TRBV5-4 to TRBJ1-6, with D unresolved. The CDR3 totals 14 residues. Germline CDR1 reads SGHNT; CDR2 reads YYREEE (reference sequence). Trimming cost V 4 bases and J 8 bases, with 13 bases left between them. CDR3 in DNA: TGTGCCAGCAGCCCGCGGAGGGAAGATTCACCCCTCCACTTT. Translated, it gives CASSPRREDSPLHF.

The gene calls are TRBV6-5 and TRBJ1-6; no clear D gene. The CDR3 consists of 12 residues. V shed 5 bases and J shed 8 bases, with 7 bases lying between them. Germline V gene lookup returns CDR1 MNHEY and CDR2 SVGAGI. Here the CDR3 reads CASSQLDSPLHF. DNA of the CDR3: TGTGCCAGCAGTCAACTCGATTCACCCCTCCACTTT.

V is TRBV19 and J is TRBJ1-1; no reliable D call. V was trimmed by 3 bases and J by 6 bases, leaving 11 bases between them. Germline lookup yields CDR1 LNHDA and CDR2 SQIVND (reference sequence). This CDR3 has 13 residues. The CDR3 reads CASSMSGSPEAFF. CDR3 in DNA: TGTGCCAGTAGTATGTCCGGGTCCCCTGAAGCTTTCTTT.

The chain has TRBV19 and TRBJ1-2, with TRBD1 as a possible D gene (6 bases). Trimming took off 5 bases at V and 4 bases at J, with 8 bases between the two ends. From germline, CDR1 is LNHDA and CDR2 SQIVND (reference sequence). There are 12 residues in the CDR3. The CDR3 region is CASSETGYGYTF. Here the CDR3 DNA reads TGTGCCAGTAGTGAGACAGGCTATGGCTACACCTTC.

This clone has just a few counts. J is TRBJ1-1 and V is TRBV19; 8 bases line up with TRBD1. This CDR3 is built from 16 residues. CDR1 and CDR2 (germline): LNHDA, SQIVND (reference sequence). V trimming: 5 bases; J trimming: 6 bases; junction bases outside the gene matches: 14. CDR3 nucleotides: TGTGCCAGTAGTCTCGACCCCAGGGGGCGCGGGTCTGAAGCTTTCTTT. The encoded protein is CASSLDPRGRGSEAFF.

The V and J genes are TRBV2 and TRBJ1-2; D is perhaps TRBD1 (6 bases). Germline V CDR1 and CDR2: SNHLY, FYNNEI. V was cut by 10 bases and J by 4 bases, with 22 bases left in between. CDR3 length: 15 residues. CDR3 sequence reads: CATSVGEGGFYGYTF. For the CDR3, the DNA is TGTGCCACCTCGGTGGGGGAGGGGGGGTTCTATGGCTACACCTTC.

V gene TRBV28 combines with J gene TRBJ1-4; tentatively, D is TRBD1 (5 bases). Germline CDR1 reads MDHEN; CDR2 reads SYDVKM. The CDR3 spans 12 residues. Trimming left V 8 bases short and J 10 bases short, with 14 bases between. The CDR3 spells CASGNWGGKLFF. CDR3 bases: TGTGCCAGCGGGAATTGGGGGGGAAAACTGTTTTTT.

The V call is TRBV5-1, the J call TRBJ1-2; TRBD1 agrees at 7 bases. The CDR3 consists of 15 residues. Germline V gene data show CDR1 as SGHRS and CDR2 as YFSETQ. V trimming: 0 bases; J trimming: 7 bases; junction bases outside the gene matches: 9. This chain's CDR3 is CASSLGAARGPGYTF. CDR3 coding DNA: TGCGCCAGCAGCTTGGGGGCAGCGAGGGGGCCTGGCTACACCTTC.

This clone was observed a single time. This chain joins TRBV2 and TRBJ2-1, with a possible D match to TRBD2 (5 bases). V gave up 8 bases and J gave up 2 bases, with 16 bases separating them. The germline gives CDR1 SNHLY, CDR2 FYNNEI. This CDR3 has 15 residues. The CDR3 here is CASSSWRVTYNEQFF. In DNA form, the CDR3 reads TGTGCCAGCTCTAGCTGGCGGGTCACCTACAATGAGCAGTTCTTC.

The chain carries TRBV19 and TRBJ2-1; 13 positions match TRBD2. Trimming removed 6 bases from V and 5 bases from J; junction bases left unmatched: 4. This CDR3 comprises 15 residues. Looked up from germline, CDR1 is LNHDA and CDR2 is SQIVND (reference sequence). The CDR3 region is CASSETSGGHNEQFF. In DNA, the CDR3 is TGTGCCAGTAGCGAGACTAGCGGGGGGCACAATGAGCAGTTCTTC.

The chain recombines TRBV4-1 with TRBJ2-3, with D possibly being TRBD2 (6 bases). The CDR3 is 15 amino acids. Germline lookup yields CDR1 MGHRA and CDR2 YSYEKL. The ends were cut back, 10 bases at V and 0 bases at J, with 17 bases in the middle. The CDR3 nucleotides are TGCGCCACCGCGTTAGCGGAAACTAGCACAGATACGCAGTATTTT. It specifies CATALAETSTDTQYF.